This TCR beta chain comes out of a study of blood T cell repertoires in COVID-19. Across the study: The United States, Italy and Spain provided the acute and convalescent COVID-19 samples. T cells, B-cell-depleted T cells, or PBMCs provided the cDNA or gDNA that served as material.

The V gene lost 1 base and the J gene lost 5 bases, with 18 bases spanning the gap. Germline CDR1 is LGHDT and CDR2 is YNNKEL (reference sequence). The CDR3 spans 17 residues. Original processing methods: The assay estimated nucleated cells by amplifying reference gene primers. Generated by immunoSEQ multiplex PCR, the TCRdb table keeps only in-frame clones and is missing some. That table is the source of V, J and clone size, and D and trimming were worked out from the DNA. Of about 240,000 clones detected, roughly four fifths appear once; the ten largest clones hold roughly 9.6%. The chain couples TRBV3-1 (or the pseudogene TRBV3-2) to TRBJ2-1; unclear D gene. The TCR originated in a woman aged 80 or over with acute or convalescent COVID-19. The sequencing input was peripheral blood. The CDR3 here is CASSQVPRPKLNNEQFF. The CDR3 DNA follows: TGTGCCAGCAGCCAAGTCCCCAGGCCAAAATTAAACAATGAGCAGTTCTTC.